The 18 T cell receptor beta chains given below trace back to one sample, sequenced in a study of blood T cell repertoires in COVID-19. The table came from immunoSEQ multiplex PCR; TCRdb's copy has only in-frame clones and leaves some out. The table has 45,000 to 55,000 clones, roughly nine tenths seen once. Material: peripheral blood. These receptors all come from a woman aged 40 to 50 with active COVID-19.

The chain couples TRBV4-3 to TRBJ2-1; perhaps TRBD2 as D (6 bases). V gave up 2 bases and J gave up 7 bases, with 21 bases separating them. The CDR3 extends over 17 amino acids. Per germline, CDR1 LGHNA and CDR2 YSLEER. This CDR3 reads CASSQTIYAGPGNEQFF. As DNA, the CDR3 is TGCGCCAGCAGCCAAACCATTTACGCGGGGCCGGGGAATGAGCAGTTCTTC.

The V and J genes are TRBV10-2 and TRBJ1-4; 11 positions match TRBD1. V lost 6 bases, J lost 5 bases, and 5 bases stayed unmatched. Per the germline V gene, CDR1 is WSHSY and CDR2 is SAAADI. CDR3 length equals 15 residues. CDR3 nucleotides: TGCGCCAGCAGAACCGGGACAGGGGGGAATGAAAAACTGTTTTTT. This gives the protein CASRTGTGGNEKLFF.

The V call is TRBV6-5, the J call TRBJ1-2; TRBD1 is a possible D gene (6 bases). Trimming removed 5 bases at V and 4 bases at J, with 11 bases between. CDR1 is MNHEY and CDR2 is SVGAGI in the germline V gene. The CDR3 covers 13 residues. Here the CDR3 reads CASSPRTAYGYTF. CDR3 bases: TGTGCCAGCAGTCCGAGGACAGCCTATGGCTACACCTTC.

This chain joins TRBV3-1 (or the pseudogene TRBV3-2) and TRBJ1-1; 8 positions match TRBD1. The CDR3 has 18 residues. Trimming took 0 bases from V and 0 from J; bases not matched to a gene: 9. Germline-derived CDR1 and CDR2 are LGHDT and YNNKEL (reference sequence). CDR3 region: CASSQDRARQGMNTEAFF. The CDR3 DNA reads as TGTGCCAGCAGCCAAGATAGGGCCCGACAGGGGATGAACACTGAAGCTTTCTTT.

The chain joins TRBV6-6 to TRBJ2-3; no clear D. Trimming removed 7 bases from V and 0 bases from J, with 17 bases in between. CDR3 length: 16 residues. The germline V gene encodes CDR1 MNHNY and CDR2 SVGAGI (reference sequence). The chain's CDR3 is CASTLSRLPSTDTQYF. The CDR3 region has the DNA TGTGCCAGCACATTAAGCCGACTCCCAAGCACAGATACGCAGTATTTT.

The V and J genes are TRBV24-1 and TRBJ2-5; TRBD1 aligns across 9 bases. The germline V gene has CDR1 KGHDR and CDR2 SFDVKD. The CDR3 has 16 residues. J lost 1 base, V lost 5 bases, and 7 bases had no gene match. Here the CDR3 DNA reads TGTGCCACCAGTGGGTCCGGGACAGGGTCCCAAGAGACCCAGTACTTC. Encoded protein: CATSGSGTGSQETQYF.

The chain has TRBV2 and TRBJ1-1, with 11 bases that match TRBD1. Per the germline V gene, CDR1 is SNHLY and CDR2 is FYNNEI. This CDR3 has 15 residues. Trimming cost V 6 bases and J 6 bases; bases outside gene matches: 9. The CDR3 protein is CASRRTGGAFPEAFF. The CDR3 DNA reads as TGTGCCAGCAGGAGGACAGGGGGCGCGTTCCCTGAAGCTTTCTTT.

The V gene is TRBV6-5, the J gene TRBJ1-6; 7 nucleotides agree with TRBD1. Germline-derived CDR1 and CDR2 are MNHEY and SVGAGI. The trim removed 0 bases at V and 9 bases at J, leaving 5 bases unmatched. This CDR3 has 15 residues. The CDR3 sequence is CASSYSNRGGSPLHF. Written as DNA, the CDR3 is TGTGCCAGCAGTTACTCTAACAGGGGCGGTTCACCCCTCCACTTT.

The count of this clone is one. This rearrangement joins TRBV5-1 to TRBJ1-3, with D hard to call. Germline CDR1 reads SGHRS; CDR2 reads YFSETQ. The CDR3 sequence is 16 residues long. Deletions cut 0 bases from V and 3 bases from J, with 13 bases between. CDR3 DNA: TGCGCCAGCAGCTTGGGGCGCATGGCGGTTGGAAACACCATATATTTT. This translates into CASSLGRMAVGNTIYF.

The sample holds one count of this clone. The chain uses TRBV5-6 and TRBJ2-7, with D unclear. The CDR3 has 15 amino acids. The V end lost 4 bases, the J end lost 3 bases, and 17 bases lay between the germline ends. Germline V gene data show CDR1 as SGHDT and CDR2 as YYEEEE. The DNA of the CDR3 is TGTGCCAGCAGCCCGGCTCTCGGCAGAGGCTACGAGCAGTACTTC. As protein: CASSPALGRGYEQYF.

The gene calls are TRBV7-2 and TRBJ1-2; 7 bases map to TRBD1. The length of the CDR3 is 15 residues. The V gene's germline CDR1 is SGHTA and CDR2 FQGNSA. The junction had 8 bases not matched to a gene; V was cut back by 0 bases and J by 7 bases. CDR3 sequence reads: CASSLAAHRGGGYTF. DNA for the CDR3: TGTGCCAGCAGCTTAGCGGCGCACAGGGGTGGTGGCTACACCTTC.

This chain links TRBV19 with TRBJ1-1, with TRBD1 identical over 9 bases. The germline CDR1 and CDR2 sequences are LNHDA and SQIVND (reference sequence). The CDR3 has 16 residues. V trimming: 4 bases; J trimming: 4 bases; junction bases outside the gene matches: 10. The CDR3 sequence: CASSTFQDRGLTEAFF. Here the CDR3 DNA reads TGTGCCAGTAGTACCTTTCAGGACAGGGGCCTCACTGAAGCTTTCTTT. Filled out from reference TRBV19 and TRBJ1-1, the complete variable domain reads DGGITQSPKYLFRKEGQNVTLSCEQNLNHDAMYWYRQDPGQGLRLIYYSQIVNDFQKGDIAEGYSVSREKKESFPLTVTSAQKNPTAFYLCASSTFQDRGLTEAFFGQGTRLTVV.

As DNA, the CDR3 is TGTGCCAGCAGCCTCACGTATACAGGGTACGAGCAGTACTTC. Amino acid sequence: CASSLTYTGYEQYF. The gene calls are TRBV14 and TRBJ2-7; possibly TRBD1 for D (6 bases). Germline V gene sequence: CDR1 SGHDN, CDR2 FVKESK. The CDR3 consists of 14 residues. Trimming removed 4 bases from V and 4 bases from J, with 14 bases in between.

This chain's CDR3 is CASSDSLEGIEQFF. The CDR3 bases are TGTGCCAGCAGCGATTCCCTGGAGGGTATTGAGCAGTTCTTC. J is TRBJ2-1 and V is TRBV9, with D perhaps TRBD2 (6 bases). The CDR3 has 14 residues. CDR1 SGDLS and CDR2 YYNGEE come from the germline V gene. V was cut by 3 bases and J by 9 bases, with 16 bases left in between.

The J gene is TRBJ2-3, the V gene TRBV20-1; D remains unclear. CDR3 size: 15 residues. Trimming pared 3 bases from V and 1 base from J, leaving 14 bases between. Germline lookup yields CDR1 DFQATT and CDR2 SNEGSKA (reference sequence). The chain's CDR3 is CSASGERYRTDTQYF. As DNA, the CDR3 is TGCAGTGCTAGTGGCGAAAGATACCGCACAGATACGCAGTATTTT.

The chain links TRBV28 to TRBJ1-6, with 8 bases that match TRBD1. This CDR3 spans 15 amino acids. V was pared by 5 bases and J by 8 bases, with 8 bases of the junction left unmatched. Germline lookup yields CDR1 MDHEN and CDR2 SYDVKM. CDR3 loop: CASSPLDRADSPLHF. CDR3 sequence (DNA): TGTGCCAGCAGTCCACTGGACAGGGCCGATTCACCCCTCCACTTT. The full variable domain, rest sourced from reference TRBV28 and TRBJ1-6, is DVKVTQSSRYLVKRTGEKVFLECVQDMDHENMFWYRQDPGLGLRLIYFSYDVKMKEKGDIPEGYSVSREKKERFSLILESASTNQTSMYLCASSPLDRADSPLHFGNGTRLTVT.

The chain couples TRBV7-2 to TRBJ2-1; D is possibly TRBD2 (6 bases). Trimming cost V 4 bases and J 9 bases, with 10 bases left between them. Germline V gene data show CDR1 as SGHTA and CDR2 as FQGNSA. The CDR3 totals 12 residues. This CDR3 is CASSSGGVEQFF. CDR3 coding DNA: TGTGCCAGCAGCTCCGGAGGGGTTGAGCAGTTCTTC.

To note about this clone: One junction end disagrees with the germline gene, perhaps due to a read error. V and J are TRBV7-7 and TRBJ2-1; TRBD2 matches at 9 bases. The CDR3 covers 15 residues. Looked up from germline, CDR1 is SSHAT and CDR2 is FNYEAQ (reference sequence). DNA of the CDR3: TGTGCTAGCAGCTCCAGCGGGGGGCCCTACAATGAGCAGTTCTTC. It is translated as CASSSSGGPYNEQFF.